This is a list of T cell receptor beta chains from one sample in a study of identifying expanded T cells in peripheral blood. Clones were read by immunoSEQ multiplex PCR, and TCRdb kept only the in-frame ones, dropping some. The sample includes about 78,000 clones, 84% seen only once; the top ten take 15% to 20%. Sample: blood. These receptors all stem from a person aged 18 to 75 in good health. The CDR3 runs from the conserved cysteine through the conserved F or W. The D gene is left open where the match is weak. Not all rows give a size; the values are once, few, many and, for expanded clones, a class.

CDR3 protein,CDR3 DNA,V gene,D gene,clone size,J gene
CASSQNLDRLNTEAFF,TGCGCCAGCAGCCAAAATCTGGACAGGTTGAACACTGAAGCTTTCTTT,TRBV4-1,TRBD1,once,TRBJ1-1
CASSLRLAPGELFF,TGTGCCAGCAGCTTGAGGCTAGCCCCCGGGGAGCTGTTTTTT,TRBV5-5,.,.,TRBJ2-2
CASSLSVYSNQPQHF,TGTGCCAGCAGCTTATCAGTGTATAGCAATCAGCCCCAGCATTTT,TRBV7-2,.,.,TRBJ1-5
CASNRTPRASEQYF,TGTGCCAGCAATCGGACCCCCAGGGCCAGCGAGCAGTACTTC,TRBV6-6,.,.,TRBJ2-7
CASSIQGQETQYF,TGTGCCAGTAGTATACAGGGCCAAGAGACCCAGTACTTC,TRBV19,.,.,TRBJ2-5
CAIRAVTRSGNTIYF,TGTGCCATCAGGGCCGTTACCCGCTCTGGAAACACCATATATTTT,TRBV10-3,.,.,TRBJ1-3
CASSLGLAGHNEQFF,TGTGCCAGCAGTTTAGGGCTAGCGGGGCACAATGAGCAGTTCTTC,TRBV27,TRBD2,.,TRBJ2-1
CATSRGTGAADTEAFF,TGTGCCACCAGCAGAGGCACAGGGGCCGCGGACACTGAAGCTTTCTTT,TRBV15,TRBD1,.,TRBJ1-1
CASSLGQGWDTEAFF,TGCGCCAGCAGCTTGGGACAGGGGTGGGACACTGAAGCTTTCTTT,TRBV5-1,TRBD1,.,TRBJ1-1
CASSLSDYEQYF,TGTGCCAGCAGCTTGAGTGACTACGAGCAGTACTTC,TRBV5-6,.,.,TRBJ2-7
CASSLEANTEAFF,TGCGCCAGCAGCTTGGAAGCGAACACTGAAGCTTTCTTT,TRBV5-1,.,.,TRBJ1-1
CASSFPGGAYEQYF,TGTGCCAGCAGTTTCCCCGGGGGGGCCTACGAGCAGTACTTC,TRBV28,TRBD2,.,TRBJ2-7
CASSLQGLSNQPQHF,TGTGCCAGCAGTTTACAGGGCCTTAGCAATCAGCCCCAGCATTTT,TRBV28,.,once,TRBJ1-5
CASSAYSGTGAYEQYF,TGTGCCAGCAGTGCTTATTCCGGGACAGGGGCCTACGAGCAGTACTTC,TRBV25-1,TRBD1,.,TRBJ2-7
CASSLDSSGQETQYF,TGTGCCAGCAGCTTAGATTCTAGCGGACAAGAGACCCAGTACTTC,TRBV7-2,TRBD2,.,TRBJ2-5
CASSVAGAGVLGTQYF,TGTGCCAGCAGCGTAGCCGGAGCGGGAGTACTTGGGACCCAGTACTTC,TRBV9,TRBD2,.,TRBJ2-5
CASSLAIRTSGNTIYF,TGTGCCAGCAGCTTAGCGATCAGGACCTCTGGAAACACCATATATTTT,TRBV7-2,.,.,TRBJ1-3
CAAPKGYNEQFF,TGTGCCGCTCCCAAGGGCTACAATGAGCAGTTCTTC,TRBV7-9,.,.,TRBJ2-1
CASSENRGFAGYTF,TGTGCCAGCAGTGAAAACAGGGGATTTGCTGGCTACACCTTC,TRBV6-1,TRBD1,.,TRBJ1-2
CASTSTGARFIYF,TGTGCCAGCACCTCGACAGGGGCCCGTTTCATATATTTT,TRBV6-5,TRBD1,.,TRBJ1-3